Following are 27 T cell receptor beta chains from one sample sequenced in a study of Ad26.COV2.S vaccination and SARS-CoV-2 variants. Specified treatment: around 19 received Ad26.COV2.S at low or high dose, single or two shots; about 5 received placebo; per-sample allocation not given. On day 63 after the first injection, vaccine and placebo recipients gave samples. Libraries were prepared by immunoSEQ multiplex PCR; TCRdb keeps only in-frame clonotypes and omits some of them. The sample has hundreds of thousands of clones; approximately 89% are singletons. Material: peripheral blood, obtained in a trial of Ad26.COV2.S vaccine versus placebo. The source is a person aged 18-65 years who received the Ad26.COV2.S COVID-19 vaccine or a placebo.

The chain links TRBV3-1 (or the pseudogene TRBV3-2) to TRBJ1-5, with a possible D match to TRBD1 (5 bases). With 0 bases removed from V and 7 bases from J, the gap between germline ends came to 10 bases. This CDR3 is built from 14 residues. Germline V gives CDR1 LGHDT, CDR2 YNNKEL (reference sequence). CDR3 coding DNA: TGTGCCAGCAGCCAAGAGAACAGGTCCCAGCCCCAGCATTTT. Its protein is CASSQENRSQPQHF.

The gene calls are TRBV12-3 or TRBV12-4 and TRBJ2-5, with D unclear. This CDR3 has 12 amino acids. The V end was cut by 6 bases, the J end by 3 bases, with 8 bases between. The DNA of the CDR3 is TGTGCCAGCAGCCCATTCAAAGAGACCCAGTACTTC. Protein product: CASSPFKETQYF.

The CDR3 region is CAGGAGQEGSLAKNIQYF. As DNA, the CDR3 is TGTGCCGGGGGGGCAGGACAGGAAGGGAGTCTGGCCAAAAACATTCAGTACTTC. This chain uses TRBV19 with TRBJ2-4, with D possibly being TRBD1 or TRBD2 (7 bases each). The CDR3 extends over 18 amino acids. Germline CDR1 reads LNHDA; CDR2 reads SQIVND (reference sequence). Trimming took 11 bases from V and 1 from J, leaving 27 bases between them.

The chain has TRBV28 and TRBJ1-2, with 9 nucleotides matching TRBD1. This CDR3 has 14 amino acids. Germline CDR1 is MDHEN and CDR2 is SYDVKM. The V and J ends lost 6 bases and 3 bases, in that order; junction bases with no gene match: 5. The CDR3 sequence is CASRTGTGYYGYTF. The CDR3 nucleotides are TGTGCCAGCAGAACTGGGACAGGGTACTATGGCTACACCTTC.

The chain joins TRBV18 to TRBJ2-2, with D possibly TRBD1 on 6 matching bases. V dropped 4 bases and J dropped 0 bases, with 9 bases sitting between them. CDR1 is KGHSH, CDR2 LQKENI, per germline. CDR3 length: 15 amino acids. CDR3 amino acids: CASSRQVPNTGELFF. Here the CDR3 DNA reads TGTGCCAGCTCACGACAGGTCCCGAACACCGGGGAGCTGTTTTTT.

The chain recombines TRBV5-1 with TRBJ2-2; a possible D gene is TRBD2 (6 bases). CDR1 SGHRS and CDR2 YFSETQ come from the germline V gene. The CDR3 covers 19 residues. Trimming stripped 3 bases from V and 3 bases from J, with 24 bases between. CDR3 bases: TGCGCCAGCAGCTCTGATATCCGGGACTCCGGTCGGTACACCGGGGAGCTGTTTTTT. It encodes CASSSDIRDSGRYTGELFF.

The CDR3 here is CASSLFEGWQPQHF. The CDR3 DNA follows: TGTGCCAGCAGTTTATTTGAGGGTTGGCAGCCCCAGCATTTT. The chain employs TRBV27 and TRBJ1-5; D is undetermined. The CDR3 sequence is 14 residues long. The germline V gene encodes CDR1 MNHEY and CDR2 SMNVEV (reference sequence). The V end lost 1 base, the J end lost 7 bases, and 11 bases lay between the germline ends.

The chain employs TRBV3-1 (or the pseudogene TRBV3-2) and TRBJ1-4; the D is unclear. The ends were cut back, 1 base at V and 0 bases at J, with 9 bases in the middle. This CDR3 is built from 16 residues. Germline V gene lookup returns CDR1 LGHDT and CDR2 YNNKEL (reference sequence). As DNA, the CDR3 is TGTGCCAGCAGCCAAGCAGCAACTGCAACTAATGAAAAACTGTTTTTT. This encodes CASSQAATATNEKLFF.

V usage is TRBV20-1 and J usage is TRBJ1-4, with a possible D match to TRBD1 (5 bases). Germline V CDR1 and CDR2: DFQATT, SNEGSKA (reference sequence). This CDR3 is built from 12 residues. The V end lost 3 bases, the J end lost 8 bases, and 10 bases lay between the germline ends. The CDR3 is CSASLGDEKLFF. The CDR3 DNA is TGCAGTGCTAGTCTGGGGGACGAAAAACTGTTTTTT.

This clone was found many times. The rearrangement joins TRBV4-2 to TRBJ1-4, with no clear D. The length of the CDR3 is 16 residues. The V gene lost 6 bases and the J gene lost 2 bases, with 16 bases spanning the gap. Germline V gene lookup returns CDR1 LGHNA and CDR2 YNFKEQ. This chain's CDR3 is CASSFVEGVTNEKLFF. Here the CDR3 DNA reads TGTGCCAGCAGTTTCGTTGAGGGTGTGACTAATGAAAAACTGTTTTTT.

The chain couples TRBV6-4 to TRBJ1-2; D gene ambiguous. The CDR3 sequence is 14 residues long. The ends were cut back, 2 bases at V and 1 base at J, with 8 bases in the middle. Germline V gives CDR1 MRHNA, CDR2 SNTAGT. The CDR3 loop is CASSDVWNNYGYTF. The CDR3 DNA reads as TGTGCCAGCAGTGACGTTTGGAATAACTATGGCTACACCTTC.

This chain joins TRBV3-1 (or the pseudogene TRBV3-2) and TRBJ2-1, with 12 bases lining up with TRBD2. The CDR3 is 15 residues long. Germline-derived CDR1 and CDR2 are LGHDT and YNNKEL (reference sequence). The V and J ends lost 4 bases and 9 bases, in that order; junction bases with no gene match: 7. The CDR3 coding sequence is TGTGCCAGCAGCCGTCTACTAGCGGGAGGATCTGAGCAGTTCTTC. Its protein is CASSRLLAGGSEQFF.

This sequence joins TRBV29-1 and TRBJ2-5; D could derive from TRBD1 or TRBD2 (5 bases each). The V gene's germline CDR1 is SQVTM and CDR2 ANQGSEA. This CDR3 has 13 residues. V shed 6 bases and J shed 4 bases, with 15 bases lying between them. The DNA for the CDR3 is TGCAGCGTAGGGTGGGCAGGGAGAGAGACCCAGTACTTC. This gives the protein CSVGWAGRETQYF.

This clone was recorded at least ten times. This chain uses TRBV4-2 with TRBJ2-5; weak D call: TRBD2 (7 bases). The CDR3 spans 15 residues. V lost 0 bases to trimming and J lost 7 bases, with 15 bases between them. CDR1 is LGHNA and CDR2 is YNFKEQ in the germline V gene. The CDR3 coding sequence is TGTGCCAGCAGCCAAGAGGGGGCAGGGAGGGGGACCCAGTACTTC. It yields the protein CASSQEGAGRGTQYF.

J is TRBJ1-1 and V is TRBV27; tentative D call: TRBD1 (6 bases). The CDR3 extends over 14 amino acids. CDR1 is MNHEY, CDR2 SMNVEV, per germline (reference sequence). Trimming took off 3 bases at V and 3 bases at J, with 11 bases between the two ends. The chain's CDR3 is CASSFRGRDTEAFF. The CDR3 DNA reads TGTGCCAGCAGTTTCAGGGGTCGAGACACTGAAGCTTTCTTT.

The chain has TRBV18 and TRBJ1-4, with D hard to call. This CDR3 region has 15 residues. CDR1 KGHSH and CDR2 LQKENI come from the germline V gene. Trimming removed 1 base at V and 0 bases at J, with 6 bases between. CDR3 in DNA: TGTGCCAGCTCACCACAACAGTCAACTAATGAAAAACTGTTTTTT. This translates into CASSPQQSTNEKLFF.

The sample holds one count of this clone. J is TRBJ1-1 and V is TRBV27, with D maybe TRBD1 (6 bases). Trimming cost V 5 bases and J 0 bases, with 22 bases left between them. Germline assignment: CDR1 MNHEY and CDR2 SMNVEV (reference sequence). This CDR3 contains 18 residues. Here the CDR3 reads CASSRLVTGAYLNTEAFF. In nucleotides, the CDR3 is TGTGCCAGCAGTCGCCTTGTTACGGGGGCATACCTGAACACTGAAGCTTTCTTT.

This clone was picked up one time. The chain carries TRBV15 and TRBJ2-2; D possibly corresponds to TRBD2 (6 bases). V dropped 1 base and J dropped 6 bases, with 6 bases sitting between them. Germline assignment: CDR1 LNHNV and CDR2 YYDKDF (reference sequence). The CDR3 contains 13 residues. DNA for the CDR3: TGTGCCACCAGCAGAGGGGGGGCCGGGGAGCTGTTTTTT. Translating gives CATSRGGAGELFF.

V and J are TRBV3-1 (or the pseudogene TRBV3-2) and TRBJ2-5, with 7 bases fitting TRBD2. V shed 1 base, J shed 1 base, and the junction held 6 bases outside the gene matches. This CDR3 is built from 16 residues. Germline assignment: CDR1 LGHDT and CDR2 YNNKEL (reference sequence). CDR3 nucleotide sequence: TGTGCCAGCAGCCAAGGTTGGGAGGGACTCCAAGAGACCCAGTACTTC. As protein: CASSQGWEGLQETQYF.

As regards this clone: Compared with germline, one end of the junction differs, possibly owing to a read error. V and J are TRBV7-7 and TRBJ2-5; the match to TRBD1 covers 7 bases. This CDR3 contains 13 residues. Germline values: CDR1 SSHAT, CDR2 FNYEAQ (reference sequence). The CDR3, as DNA: TGTGCTAGCAGCTTTAACAGGGGAGAGACCCAGTACTTC. It specifies CASSFNRGETQYF.

This clone was seen more than once but under ten times. The chain carries TRBV6-6 and TRBJ1-5; D possibly corresponds to TRBD1 (5 bases). V lost 3 bases and J 0 bases, leaving 9 bases between the germline ends. The germline CDR1 and CDR2 sequences are MNHNY and SVGAGI (reference sequence). CDR3 length equals 15 residues. The CDR3 DNA reads as TGTGCCAGCAGTTATTGGGGGGATAGCAATCAGCCCCAGCATTTT. This codes for CASSYWGDSNQPQHF.

The chain has TRBV28 and TRBJ1-6, with 7 bases identical to TRBD1. J lost 5 bases, V lost 3 bases, and 4 bases had no gene match. CDR1 MDHEN and CDR2 SYDVKM come from the germline V gene. The CDR3 contains 15 residues. The CDR3 DNA reads TGTGCCAGCAGTTTGGGGGACAGAGATAATTCACCCCTCCACTTT. It encodes CASSLGDRDNSPLHF.

This clone was recorded once. J is TRBJ1-5 and V is TRBV20-1; tentatively, D is TRBD1 (5 bases). Germline CDR1 reads DFQATT; CDR2 reads SNEGSKA (reference sequence). Trimming shortened V by 3 bases and J by 11 bases, and 14 bases separated the two germline ends. The CDR3 loop spans 12 amino acids. The CDR3 sequence: CSASTILGAQHF. Written as DNA, the CDR3 is TGCAGTGCTAGTACAATCCTGGGGGCCCAGCATTTT.

A single count supports this clone. The rearrangement uses TRBV10-3 and TRBJ2-1; 9 nucleotides align to TRBD2. This CDR3 contains 14 residues. J gave up 3 bases and V 6 bases, and 3 bases lay outside the gene matches. Germline V gives CDR1 ENHRY, CDR2 SYGVKD. In nucleotides, the CDR3 is TGTGCCATCAGAGTAGCGGGAGTCTACAATGAGCAGTTCTTC. Amino acids: CAIRVAGVYNEQFF.

The chain has TRBV7-2 and TRBJ2-5, with D possibly matching TRBD1 (5 bases). V was trimmed by 3 bases and J by 2 bases, leaving 16 bases between them. The CDR3 covers 16 residues. Germline loops: CDR1 SGHTA, CDR2 FQGNSA. Here the CDR3 DNA reads TGTGCCAGCAGCTTCAGCTTGGCGACAGTGCAAGAGACCCAGTACTTC. Its translation: CASSFSLATVQETQYF.

This clone appeared once. The chain combines TRBV28 with TRBJ1-1; a weak D match, TRBD1 (5 bases). The germline V and J ends were trimmed by 7 bases and 0 bases, with 18 bases remaining between them. Per germline, CDR1 MDHEN and CDR2 SYDVKM. CDR3 size: 16 residues. CDR3 DNA sequence: TGTGCCAGCACTCCCCCGGGGGTTAGGATGAACACTGAAGCTTTCTTT. This translates into CASTPPGVRMNTEAFF.

The chain recombines TRBV6-2 or TRBV6-3 with TRBJ2-5; D call uncertain. V was pared by 2 bases and J by 7 bases, with 17 bases between. Germline CDR1 and CDR2: MNHEY and SVGEGT. The CDR3 consists of 15 residues. This CDR3 is CASSYQAVLEGTQYF. The CDR3 nucleotides are TGTGCCAGCAGTTACCAGGCGGTTTTAGAAGGGACCCAGTACTTC.